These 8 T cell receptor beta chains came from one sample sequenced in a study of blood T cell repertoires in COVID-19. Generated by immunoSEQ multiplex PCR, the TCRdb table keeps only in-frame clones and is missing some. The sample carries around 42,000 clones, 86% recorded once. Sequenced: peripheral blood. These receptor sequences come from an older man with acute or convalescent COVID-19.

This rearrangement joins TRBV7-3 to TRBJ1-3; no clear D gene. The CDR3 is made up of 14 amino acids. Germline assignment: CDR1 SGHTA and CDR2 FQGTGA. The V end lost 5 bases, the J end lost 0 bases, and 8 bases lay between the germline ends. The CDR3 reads CASSNTNSGNTIYF. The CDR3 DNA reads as TGTGCCAGCAGCAATACTAACTCTGGAAACACCATATATTTT.

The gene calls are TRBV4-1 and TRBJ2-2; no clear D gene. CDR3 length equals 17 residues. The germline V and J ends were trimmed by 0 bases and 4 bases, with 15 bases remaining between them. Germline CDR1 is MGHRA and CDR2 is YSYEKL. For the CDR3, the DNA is TGCGCCAGCAGCCAAGATCGGCTAGTAATAACCACCGGGGAGCTGTTTTTT. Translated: CASSQDRLVITTGELFF.

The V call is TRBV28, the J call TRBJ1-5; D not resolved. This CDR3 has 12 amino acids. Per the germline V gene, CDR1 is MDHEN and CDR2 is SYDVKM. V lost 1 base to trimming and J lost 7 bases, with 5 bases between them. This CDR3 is CASSLLRQPQHF. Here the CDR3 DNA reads TGTGCCAGCAGTTTATTGAGGCAGCCCCAGCATTTT.

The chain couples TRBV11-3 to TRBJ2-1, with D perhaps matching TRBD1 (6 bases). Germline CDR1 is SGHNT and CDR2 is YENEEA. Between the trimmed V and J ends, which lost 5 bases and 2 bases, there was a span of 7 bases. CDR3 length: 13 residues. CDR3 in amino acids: CASSRDTYNEQFF. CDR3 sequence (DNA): TGTGCCAGCAGCAGGGACACCTACAATGAGCAGTTCTTC.

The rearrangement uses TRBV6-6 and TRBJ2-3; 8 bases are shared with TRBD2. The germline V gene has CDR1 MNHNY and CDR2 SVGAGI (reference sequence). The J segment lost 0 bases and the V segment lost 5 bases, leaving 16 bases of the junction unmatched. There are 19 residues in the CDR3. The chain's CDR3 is CASSPSAGASGWSTDTQYF. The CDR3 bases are TGTGCCAGCAGTCCTTCAGCGGGGGCCTCTGGTTGGAGCACAGATACGCAGTATTTT.

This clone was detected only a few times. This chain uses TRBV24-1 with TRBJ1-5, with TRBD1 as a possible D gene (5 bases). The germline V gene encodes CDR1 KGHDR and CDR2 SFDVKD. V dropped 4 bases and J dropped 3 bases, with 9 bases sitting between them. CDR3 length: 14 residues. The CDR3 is CATSEPGLNQPQHF. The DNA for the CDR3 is TGTGCCACCAGTGAACCGGGACTCAATCAGCCCCAGCATTTT.

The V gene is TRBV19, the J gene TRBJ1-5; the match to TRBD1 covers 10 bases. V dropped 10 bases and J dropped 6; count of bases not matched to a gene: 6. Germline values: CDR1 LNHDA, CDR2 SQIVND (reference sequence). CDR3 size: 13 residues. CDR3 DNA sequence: TGTGCCACCACCCGGGACAGGGGTCAGCCCCAGCATTTT. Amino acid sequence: CATTRDRGQPQHF. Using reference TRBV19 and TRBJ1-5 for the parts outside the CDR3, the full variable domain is DGGITQSPKYLFRKEGQNVTLSCEQNLNHDAMYWYRQDPGQGLRLIYYSQIVNDFQKGDIAEGYSVSREKKESFPLTVTSAQKNPTAFYLCATTRDRGQPQHFGDGTRLSIL.

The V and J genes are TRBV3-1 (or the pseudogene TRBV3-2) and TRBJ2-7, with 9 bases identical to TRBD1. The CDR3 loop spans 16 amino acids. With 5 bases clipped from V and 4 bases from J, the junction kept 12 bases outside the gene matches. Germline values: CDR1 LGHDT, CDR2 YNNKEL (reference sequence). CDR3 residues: CASSLGAGTGSYEQYF. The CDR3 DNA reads TGTGCCAGCAGCTTAGGCGCCGGGACAGGGAGTTACGAGCAGTACTTC.